This TCR beta chain appears in the sequencing data of a study of blood T cells in healthy people across ages. CDR3 length: 12 amino acids. The V gene's germline CDR1 is SGHTA and CDR2 FQGNSA. With 10 bases removed from V and 6 bases from J, the gap between germline ends came to 15 bases. About this clonotype: Its specificity is not known.

Notes on the study in general: Both naive CD4+ cell counts and diversity were greater in long-lived donors than in aged donors. There was no known CMV status for donors, so expanded clonotype changes were possibly confounded.

Primed by a sample-barcoded 5' primer and a J-beta primer mix, a second PCR proceeded for about 6 to 12 cycles. TCRdb analysed the 5' RACE reads with MiXCR anew, one entry per CDR3 protein. The sample contains about 1.7 million distinct CDR3 sequences, approximately 28% of which appear only once. The clonotype was recovered from a young woman in good health. The sample was blood. The chain links TRBV7-2 to TRBJ1-2; D remains unclear. CDR3 region: CAITPLADGYTF. CDR3 DNA sequence: TGTGCCATTACGCCGTTGGCCGATGGCTACACCTTC. The full variable domain, with the rest looked up from reference TRBV7-2 and TRBJ1-2, is GAGVSQSPSNKVTEKGKDVELRCDPISGHTALYWYRQSLGQGLEFLIYFQGNSAPDKSGLPSDRFSAERTGGSVSTLTIQRTQQEDSAVYLCAITPLADGYTFGSGTRLTVV.